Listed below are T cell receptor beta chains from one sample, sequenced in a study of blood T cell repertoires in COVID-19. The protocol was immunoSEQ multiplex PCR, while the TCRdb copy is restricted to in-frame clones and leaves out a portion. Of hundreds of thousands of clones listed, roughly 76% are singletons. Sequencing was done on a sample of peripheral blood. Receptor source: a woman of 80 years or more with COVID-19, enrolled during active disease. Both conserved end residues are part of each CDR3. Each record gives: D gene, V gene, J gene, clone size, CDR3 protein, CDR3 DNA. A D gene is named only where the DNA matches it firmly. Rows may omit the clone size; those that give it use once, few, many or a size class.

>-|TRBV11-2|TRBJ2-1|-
CASSLIISTGNEQFF
TGTGCCAGCAGCTTAATTATTTCGACAGGCAATGAGCAGTTCTTC
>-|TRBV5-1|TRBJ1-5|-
CASSLGPERQQPQHF
TGCGCCAGCAGCTTAGGCCCCGAGAGGCAGCAGCCCCAGCATTTT
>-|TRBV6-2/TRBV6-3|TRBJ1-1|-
CASSYLLGGTNTEAFF
TGTGCCAGCAGTTATCTCCTAGGAGGGACGAACACTGAAGCTTTCTTT
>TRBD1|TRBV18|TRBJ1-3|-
CASSRGTAGNTIYF
TGTGCCAGCTCACGCGGGACAGCTGGAAACACCATATATTTT
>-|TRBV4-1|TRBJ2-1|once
CASSRAGANYNEQFF
TGCGCCAGCAGCCGGGCGGGGGCCAACTACAATGAGCAGTTCTTC
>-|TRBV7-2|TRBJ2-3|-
CASSHHPPGSTDTQYF
TGTGCCAGCAGCCACCACCCCCCAGGGAGCACAGATACGCAGTATTTT
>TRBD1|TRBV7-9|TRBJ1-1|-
CASSLGGQGLVGAEAFF
TGTGCCAGCAGCTTAGGCGGACAGGGTTTGGTAGGCGCTGAAGCTTTCTTT
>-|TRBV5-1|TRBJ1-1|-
CASSLSGGHTEAFF
TGCGCCAGCAGCTTGTCCGGGGGGCACACTGAAGCTTTCTTT
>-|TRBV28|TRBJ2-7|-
CASSYQGHYEQYF
TGTGCCAGCAGTTATCAGGGTCACTACGAGCAGTACTTC
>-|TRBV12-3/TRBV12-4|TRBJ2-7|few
CASSFRDQIEQYF
TGTGCCAGCAGTTTCAGGGATCAGATCGAGCAGTACTTC
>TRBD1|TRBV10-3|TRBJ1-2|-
CASKTGNYGYTF
TGTGCCAGCAAGACAGGGAACTATGGCTACACCTTC
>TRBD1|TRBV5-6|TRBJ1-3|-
CASSLPGTVAGNTIYF
TGTGCCAGCAGCTTGCCCGGGACAGTGGCTGGAAACACCATATATTTT
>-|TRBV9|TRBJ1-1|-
CASSVGGTEAFF
TGTGCCAGCAGCGTAGGAGGGACTGAAGCTTTCTTT
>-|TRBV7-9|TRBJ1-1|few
CASSLLTGRGTEAFF
TGTGCCAGCAGCTTACTAACAGGGAGGGGCACTGAAGCTTTCTTT
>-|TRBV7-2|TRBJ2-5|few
CASSLPGTSETQYF
TGTGCCAGCAGTCTACCAGGGACATCCGAGACCCAGTACTTC
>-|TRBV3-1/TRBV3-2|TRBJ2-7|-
CASSLGRNEQYF
TGTGCCAGCAGCCTGGGGAGGAACGAGCAGTACTTC
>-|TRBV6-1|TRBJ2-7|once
CASSEPSLYEQYF
TGTGCCAGCAGTGAACCGAGTTTATACGAGCAGTACTTC
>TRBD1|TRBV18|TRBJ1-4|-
CASSRLSPGQGTNEKLFF
TGTGCCAGCTCTCGCTTATCTCCGGGACAGGGTACTAATGAAAAACTGTTTTTT
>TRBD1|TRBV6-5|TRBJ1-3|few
CASSTTGVGNTIYF
TGTGCCAGCAGTACGACAGGGGTTGGAAACACCATATATTTT
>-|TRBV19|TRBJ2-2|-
CASTESGINTGELFF
TGTGCCAGTACGGAAAGCGGAATTAACACCGGGGAGCTGTTTTTT
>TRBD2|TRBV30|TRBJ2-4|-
CAWSPTGGLKNIQYF
TGTGCCTGGAGTCCGACGGGAGGGCTCAAAAACATTCAGTACTTC